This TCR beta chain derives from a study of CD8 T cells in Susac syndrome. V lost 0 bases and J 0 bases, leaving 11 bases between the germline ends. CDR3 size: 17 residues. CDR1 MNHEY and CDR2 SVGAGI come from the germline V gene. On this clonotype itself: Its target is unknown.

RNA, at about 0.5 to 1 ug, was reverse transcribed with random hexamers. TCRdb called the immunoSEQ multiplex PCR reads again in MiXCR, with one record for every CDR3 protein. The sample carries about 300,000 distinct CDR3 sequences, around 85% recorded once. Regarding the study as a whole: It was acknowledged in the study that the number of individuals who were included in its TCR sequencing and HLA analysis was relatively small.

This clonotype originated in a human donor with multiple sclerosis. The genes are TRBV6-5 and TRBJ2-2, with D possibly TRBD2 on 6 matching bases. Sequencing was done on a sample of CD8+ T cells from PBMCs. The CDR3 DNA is TGTGCCAGCAGTTACTCGATGGTAGCGGCGAACACCGGGGAGCTGTTTTTT. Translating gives CASSYSMVAANTGELFF.